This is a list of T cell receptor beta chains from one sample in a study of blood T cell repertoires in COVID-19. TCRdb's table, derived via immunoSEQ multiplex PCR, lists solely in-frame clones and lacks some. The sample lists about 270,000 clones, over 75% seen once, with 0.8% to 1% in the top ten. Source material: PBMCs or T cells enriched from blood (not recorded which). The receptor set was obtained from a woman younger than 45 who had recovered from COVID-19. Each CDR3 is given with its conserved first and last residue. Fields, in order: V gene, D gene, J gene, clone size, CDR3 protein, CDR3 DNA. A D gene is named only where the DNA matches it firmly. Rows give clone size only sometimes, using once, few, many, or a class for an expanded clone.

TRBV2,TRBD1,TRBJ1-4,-,CASSRDRGNEKLFF,TGTGCCAGCAGCCGGGACAGGGGGAATGAAAAACTGTTTTTT
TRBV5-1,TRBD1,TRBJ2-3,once,CASSSIMGTGTDTQYF,TGCGCCAGCAGCTCCATCATGGGGACAGGGACAGATACGCAGTATTTT
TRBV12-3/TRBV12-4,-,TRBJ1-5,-,CASSLRGIQPQHF,TGTGCCAGCAGTTTAAGGGGGATCCAGCCCCAGCATTTT
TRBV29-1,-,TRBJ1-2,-,CSAVQGNYGYTF,TGCAGCGCCGTGCAGGGAAACTATGGCTACACCTTC
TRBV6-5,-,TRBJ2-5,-,CATYRETQYF,TGTGCCACTTATCGGGAGACCCAGTACTTC
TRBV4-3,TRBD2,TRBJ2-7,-,CASSHRAGRHEQYF,TGCGCCAGCAGCCACAGAGCGGGGCGGCACGAGCAGTACTTC
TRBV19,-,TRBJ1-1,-,CASKRGGPMNTEAFF,TGTGCCAGTAAGCGGGGCGGGCCGATGAACACTGAAGCTTTCTTT
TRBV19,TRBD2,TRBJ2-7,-,CASGDPLAGPSYEQYF,TGTGCCAGTGGGGATCCCCTAGCGGGACCGTCCTACGAGCAGTACTTC
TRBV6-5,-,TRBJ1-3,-,CASRRRQGWVNTIYF,TGTGCCAGCAGACGACGGCAGGGATGGGTAAACACCATATATTTT
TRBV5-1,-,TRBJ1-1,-,CASSLAGGAGENTEAFF,TGCGCCAGCAGCTTGGCCGGGGGGGCCGGTGAGAACACTGAAGCTTTCTTT
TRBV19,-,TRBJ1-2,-,CASSTQQETNYGYTF,TGTGCCAGTAGTACGCAACAGGAAACTAACTATGGCTACACCTTC
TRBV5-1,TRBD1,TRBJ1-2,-,CASSLRQGAPGGYTF,TGCGCCAGCAGCTTGAGACAGGGGGCGCCGGGAGGCTACACCTTC
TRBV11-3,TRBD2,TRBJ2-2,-,CASRGASGRPGELFF,TGTGCCAGCCGAGGTGCTAGCGGGAGGCCCGGGGAGCTGTTTTTT
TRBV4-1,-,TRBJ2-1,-,CASSQGPPWERGDEQFF,TGCGCCAGCAGCCAAGGCCCCCCTTGGGAGAGAGGCGATGAGCAGTTCTTC
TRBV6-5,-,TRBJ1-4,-,CASSRGRVNEKLFF,TGTGCCAGCAGCCGAGGGAGGGTTAATGAAAAACTGTTTTTT
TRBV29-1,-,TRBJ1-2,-,CSVDRAGKNYGYTF,TGCAGCGTTGACCGAGCAGGAAAAAACTATGGCTACACCTTC
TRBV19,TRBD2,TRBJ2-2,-,CASRTSGGYTGELFF,TGTGCCAGTAGGACTAGCGGGGGGTACACCGGGGAGCTGTTTTTT
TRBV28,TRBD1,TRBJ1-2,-,CASTLTGGISAGYTF,TGTGCCAGCACTCTAACAGGGGGTATATCTGCTGGCTACACCTTC
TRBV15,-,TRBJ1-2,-,CATSWAETNYGYTF,TGTGCCACCAGTTGGGCAGAGACAAACTATGGCTACACCTTC
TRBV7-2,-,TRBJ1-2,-,CASSLVQGLDYGYTF,TGTGCCAGCAGCTTAGTACAGGGCCTAGACTATGGCTACACCTTC
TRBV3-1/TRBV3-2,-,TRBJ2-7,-,CARAPVPEPYEQYF,TGTGCCAGAGCCCCCGTACCCGAACCCTACGAGCAGTACTTC
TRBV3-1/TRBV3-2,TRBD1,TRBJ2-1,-,CASSQGTGGHPLQYNEQFF,TGTGCCAGCAGCCAAGGGACAGGGGGCCACCCCCTTCAATACAATGAGCAGTTCTTC
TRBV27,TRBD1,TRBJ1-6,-,CASATTGGNSPLHF,TGTGCCAGCGCAACGACAGGGGGTAATTCACCCCTCCACTTT
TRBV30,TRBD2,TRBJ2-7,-,CAWSVLAGSYEQYF,TGTGCCTGGAGTGTACTAGCGGGGTCCTACGAGCAGTACTTC
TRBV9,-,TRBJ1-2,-,CASSPRDWSNYGYTF,TGTGCCAGCAGCCCACGGGACTGGTCTAACTATGGCTACACCTTC
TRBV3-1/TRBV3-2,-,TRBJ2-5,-,CASSQDGHPKETQYF,TGTGCCAGCAGCCAAGATGGACATCCTAAAGAGACCCAGTACTTC
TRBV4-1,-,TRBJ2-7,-,CASSHRAPDEQYF,TGCGCCAGCAGCCACCGAGCACCCGACGAGCAGTACTTC
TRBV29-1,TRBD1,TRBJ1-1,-,CSVGTGGDHTEAFF,TGCAGCGTTGGAACAGGGGGCGATCACACTGAAGCTTTCTTT
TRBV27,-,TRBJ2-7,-,CASSRSSGEHREQYF,TGTGCCAGCAGCCGTTCGTCAGGGGAACATCGGGAGCAGTACTTC
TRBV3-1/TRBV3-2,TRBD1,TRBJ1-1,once,CASSFGQGNTEAFF,TGTGCCAGCAGCTTCGGACAGGGGAACACTGAAGCTTTCTTT
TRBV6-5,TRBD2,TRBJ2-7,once,CASAPSGRTGEQYF,TGTGCCAGCGCGCCTAGCGGGAGGACCGGCGAGCAGTACTTC
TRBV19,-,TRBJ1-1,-,CVSRSNTEAFF,TGTGTTTCTCGTTCGAACACTGAAGCTTTCTTT
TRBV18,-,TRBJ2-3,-,CASSPSTDTQYF,TGTGCCAGCTCACCCTCCACAGATACGCAGTATTTT
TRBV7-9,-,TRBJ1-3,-,CASSLVRHGSGNTIYF,TGTGCCAGCAGCTTAGTCCGACACGGCTCTGGAAACACCATATATTTT